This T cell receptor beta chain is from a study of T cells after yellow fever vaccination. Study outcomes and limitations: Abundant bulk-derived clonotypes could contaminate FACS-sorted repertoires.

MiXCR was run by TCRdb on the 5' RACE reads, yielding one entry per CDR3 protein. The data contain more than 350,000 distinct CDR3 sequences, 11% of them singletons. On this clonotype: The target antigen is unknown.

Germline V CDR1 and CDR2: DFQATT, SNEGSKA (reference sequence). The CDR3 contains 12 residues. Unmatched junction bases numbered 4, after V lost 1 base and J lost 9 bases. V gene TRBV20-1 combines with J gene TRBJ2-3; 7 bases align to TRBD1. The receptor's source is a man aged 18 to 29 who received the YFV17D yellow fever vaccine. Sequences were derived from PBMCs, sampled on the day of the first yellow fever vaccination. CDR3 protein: CSARAGQRTQYF. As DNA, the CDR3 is TGCAGTGCTAGAGCGGGACAGCGGACGCAGTATTTT.